Detailed here is one T cell receptor (beta chain). Time point described: newly diagnosed, previously untreated cHL patient sample. The germline gives CDR1 MNHEY, CDR2 SMNVEV (reference sequence). The V end lost 0 bases, the J end lost 7 bases, and 21 bases lay between the germline ends. This CDR3 has 18 residues. The sample comes from a study of PD-1 blockade in classical Hodgkin lymphoma. Assay used: immunoSEQ multiplex PCR; TCRdb lists only in-frame clones, some missing. This repertoire shows roughly 77,000 clones, about 94% found once; its top ten account for about 2.8%. The sequencing sample was made of peripheral blood mononuclear cells (PBMCs). The V and J genes are TRBV27 and TRBJ1-4; D is perhaps TRBD1 (5 bases). The sequence derives from a human donor with classical Hodgkin lymphoma. CDR3 region: CASSLSDPSGWAGEKLFF. The CDR3, as DNA: TGTGCCAGCAGTTTATCCGACCCCTCAGGGTGGGCAGGTGAAAAACTGTTTTTT.